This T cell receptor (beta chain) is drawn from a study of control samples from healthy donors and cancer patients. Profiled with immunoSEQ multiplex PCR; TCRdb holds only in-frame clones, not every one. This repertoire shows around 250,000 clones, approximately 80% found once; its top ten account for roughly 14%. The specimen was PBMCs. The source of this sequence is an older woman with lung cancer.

DNA for the CDR3: TGTGCCAGCAGTTTTCAGGACGCCACAGATACGCAGTATTTT. Encoded protein: CASSFQDATDTQYF. The chain links TRBV28 to TRBJ2-3; no definite D call. V lost 3 bases, J lost 2 bases, and 9 bases lay in between. CDR3 size: 14 residues. Germline V gives CDR1 MDHEN, CDR2 SYDVKM.